Listed here are 20 T cell receptor beta chains from one sample, sequenced in a study of control samples from healthy donors and cancer patients. Using immunoSEQ multiplex PCR, the repertoire was profiled, and TCRdb retains in-frame clones only, with some absent. This table holds about 85,000 clones, roughly 90% found once. The sequencing input was blood. Receptors were obtained from a middle-aged man in good health.

The chain carries TRBV2 and TRBJ2-1; TRBD1 aligns across 8 bases. V lost 6 bases, J lost 1 base, and 2 bases stayed unmatched. Germline lookup yields CDR1 SNHLY and CDR2 FYNNEI. This CDR3 region has 14 residues. CDR3: CASSGDRSYNEQFF. CDR3 sequence (DNA): TGTGCCAGCAGCGGGGACAGGTCCTACAATGAGCAGTTCTTC.

This chain links TRBV29-1 with TRBJ1-1; D possibly corresponds to TRBD1 (6 bases). This CDR3 contains 12 residues. Germline V CDR1 and CDR2: SQVTM, ANQGSEA. Trimming removed 8 bases at V and 1 base at J, with 11 bases between. The CDR3 sequence is CSLSTGNTEAFF. The CDR3 DNA reads as TGCAGCCTATCGACAGGGAACACTGAAGCTTTCTTT.

V usage is TRBV11-3 and J usage is TRBJ2-1; 7 bases fit TRBD1. The germline gives CDR1 SGHNT, CDR2 YENEEA. CDR3 length: 19 amino acids. V was clipped by 5 bases and J by 0 bases; unmatched bases: 16. CDR3 nucleotide sequence: TGTGCCAGCAGCGGGCTGGACAGGTGGAAACCGAGCTCCTACAATGAGCAGTTCTTC. Translating it yields CASSGLDRWKPSSYNEQFF.

This chain joins TRBV5-1 and TRBJ1-2, with D possibly being TRBD1 (6 bases). The CDR3 sequence is 15 residues long. Germline V gene lookup returns CDR1 SGHRS and CDR2 YFSETQ. Trimming shortened V by 4 bases and J by 5 bases, and 18 bases separated the two germline ends. Here the CDR3 reads CASSATGTLLYGYTF. The CDR3 DNA is TGCGCCAGCAGCGCAACAGGGACTCTTCTATATGGCTACACCTTC.

The chain recombines TRBV5-1 with TRBJ2-7, with a possible D match to TRBD2 (5 bases). Trimming removed 0 bases at V and 0 bases at J, with 13 bases between. CDR3 length equals 16 residues. Germline V gene lookup returns CDR1 SGHRS and CDR2 YFSETQ. CDR3 bases: TGCGCCAGCAGCTTGGGAGGGAATCGGTTCTCCTACGAGCAGTACTTC. Residues: CASSLGGNRFSYEQYF.

This CDR3 reads CASSLYTDTQYF. CDR3 nucleotide sequence: TGTGCCAGCAGCTTATATACAGATACGCAGTATTTT. J is TRBJ2-3 and V is TRBV7-6, with D uncertain. V was pared by 2 bases and J by 3 bases, with 3 bases between. Per germline, CDR1 SGHVS and CDR2 FNYEAQ. The CDR3 extends over 12 amino acids.

V gene TRBV6-5 combines with J gene TRBJ1-5; D is possibly TRBD1 (5 bases). V was cut by 7 bases and J by 1 base, with 14 bases left in between. Looked up from germline, CDR1 is MNHEY and CDR2 is SVGAGI. The CDR3 has 15 amino acids. In DNA form, the CDR3 reads TGTGCCAGCAAACATGACAGTGGCAGCAATCAGCCCCAGCATTTT. Encoded protein: CASKHDSGSNQPQHF.

This chain joins TRBV5-1 and TRBJ2-1; D uncertain. The CDR3 totals 11 residues. Germline V gene data show CDR1 as SGHRS and CDR2 as YFSETQ. V lost 1 base, J lost 7 bases, and 3 bases lay in between. The CDR3 DNA follows: TGCGCCAGCAGCTTGCTGAATGAGCAGTTCTTC. As protein: CASSLLNEQFF.

The chain recombines TRBV10-3 with TRBJ1-6; TRBD1 might be the D (5 bases). The CDR3 is made up of 13 amino acids. Trimming cost V 3 bases and J 8 bases, with 8 bases left between them. Germline loops: CDR1 ENHRY, CDR2 SYGVKD. The CDR3 loop is CAISEQEDSPLHF. Here the CDR3 DNA reads TGTGCCATCAGTGAACAGGAGGATTCACCCCTCCACTTT.

V gene TRBV7-6 combines with J gene TRBJ2-1, with 8 bases identical to TRBD1. Germline trimming cut 5 bases from V and 1 base from J; bases unmatched to any gene: 4. Germline V gives CDR1 SGHVS, CDR2 FNYEAQ. CDR3 size: 15 residues. Here the CDR3 DNA reads TGTGCCAGCAGCCCGACAGGGGTTTCCTACAATGAGCAGTTCTTC. Translating gives CASSPTGVSYNEQFF.

The chain has TRBV11-2 and TRBJ1-5; 9 bases are shared with TRBD1. The germline V gene encodes CDR1 SGHAT and CDR2 FQNNGV. J lost 5 bases, V lost 5 bases, and 7 bases had no gene match. The CDR3 has 15 residues. CDR3 in DNA: TGTGCCAGCAGCAGGGGGGACAGGGCGGATCAGCCCCAGCATTTT. Translation gives CASSRGDRADQPQHF.

There are a few counts of this clone. The gene calls are TRBV5-6 and TRBJ1-2; no clear D gene. The germline V and J ends were trimmed by 4 bases and 5 bases, with 18 bases remaining between them. The CDR3 totals 15 residues. Germline CDR1 SGHDT, CDR2 YYEEEE. The CDR3 loop reads CASSPVGSRAYGYTF. Here the CDR3 DNA reads TGTGCCAGCAGCCCAGTAGGAAGTAGGGCATATGGCTACACCTTC.

The chain combines TRBV7-9 with TRBJ2-1; 10 nucleotides agree with TRBD2. V was pared by 3 bases and J by 2 bases, with 1 base of the junction left unmatched. This CDR3 has 15 amino acids. Per germline, CDR1 SEHNR and CDR2 FQNEAQ (reference sequence). The CDR3 nucleotides are TGTGCCAGCAGCTTTCTAGCGGGGGCCTACAATGAGCAGTTCTTC. Translation: CASSFLAGAYNEQFF.

This sequence joins TRBV24-1 and TRBJ1-1; D call uncertain. Germline assignment: CDR1 KGHDR and CDR2 SFDVKD. The CDR3 consists of 13 residues. The V and J ends lost 7 bases and 1 base respectively, with 9 bases between them. CDR3 region: CATRGRENTEAFF. CDR3 DNA: TGTGCCACCAGGGGGAGGGAGAACACTGAAGCTTTCTTT.

With respect to this clone: Mismatch with germline at one junction end may stem from a read error. V usage is TRBV4-2 and J usage is TRBJ2-2; 7 bases agree with TRBD1. The CDR3 is 17 residues long. The germline CDR1 and CDR2 sequences are LGHNA and YNFKEQ. CDR3 bases: TGTGCCAGCAGCCAAGATTTGGGACAGTTGAACGCCGGGGAGCTGTTTTTT. Its translation: CASSQDLGQLNAGELFF.

This chain uses TRBV6-5 with TRBJ2-3, with 7 nucleotides matching TRBD2. The CDR3 length is 14 residues. Germline V gives CDR1 MNHEY, CDR2 SVGAGI. J gave up 6 bases and V 4 bases, and 7 bases lay outside the gene matches. DNA for the CDR3: TGTGCCAGCAGTTCCTCGACTAGCAAGGATACGCAGTATTTT. Translation: CASSSSTSKDTQYF.

This chain connects TRBV19 to TRBJ1-6, with 7 bases lining up with TRBD1. The CDR3 is 15 amino acids. V lost 6 bases and J lost 5; bases outside the gene matches: 7. The germline CDR1 and CDR2 sequences are LNHDA and SQIVND (reference sequence). CDR3: CASRNRGPNNSPLHF. The CDR3 DNA reads as TGTGCCAGTAGGAATAGGGGGCCAAATAATTCACCCCTCCACTTT.

The chain carries TRBV30 and TRBJ1-2; 8 bases match TRBD1. CDR1 is GTSNPN, CDR2 SVGIG, per germline (reference sequence). Trimming at V came to 3 bases and at J to 1 base, leaving 7 bases not matched to a gene. The CDR3 sequence is 15 residues long. The CDR3 nucleotides read TGTGCCTGGAGCCAGGGGGACAGGCATAACTATGGCTACACCTTC. Encoded protein: CAWSQGDRHNYGYTF.

The rearrangement uses TRBV5-1 and TRBJ2-3; the D is unclear. With 0 bases removed from V and 3 bases from J, the gap between germline ends came to 5 bases. This CDR3 has 13 residues. The germline V gene has CDR1 SGHRS and CDR2 YFSETQ. DNA for the CDR3: TGCGCCAGCAGCTTGGTAGAGACAGATACGCAGTATTTT. It codes for CASSLVETDTQYF.

This clone showed up just once. The rearrangement links TRBV5-1 to TRBJ1-3; D is ambiguous. Deletions cut 1 base from V and 0 bases from J, with 11 bases between. Germline CDR1 reads SGHRS; CDR2 reads YFSETQ. This CDR3 contains 16 residues. Here the CDR3 reads CASSLNSPSSGNTIYF. CDR3 sequence (DNA): TGCGCCAGCAGCTTGAACAGTCCATCCTCTGGAAACACCATATATTTT.